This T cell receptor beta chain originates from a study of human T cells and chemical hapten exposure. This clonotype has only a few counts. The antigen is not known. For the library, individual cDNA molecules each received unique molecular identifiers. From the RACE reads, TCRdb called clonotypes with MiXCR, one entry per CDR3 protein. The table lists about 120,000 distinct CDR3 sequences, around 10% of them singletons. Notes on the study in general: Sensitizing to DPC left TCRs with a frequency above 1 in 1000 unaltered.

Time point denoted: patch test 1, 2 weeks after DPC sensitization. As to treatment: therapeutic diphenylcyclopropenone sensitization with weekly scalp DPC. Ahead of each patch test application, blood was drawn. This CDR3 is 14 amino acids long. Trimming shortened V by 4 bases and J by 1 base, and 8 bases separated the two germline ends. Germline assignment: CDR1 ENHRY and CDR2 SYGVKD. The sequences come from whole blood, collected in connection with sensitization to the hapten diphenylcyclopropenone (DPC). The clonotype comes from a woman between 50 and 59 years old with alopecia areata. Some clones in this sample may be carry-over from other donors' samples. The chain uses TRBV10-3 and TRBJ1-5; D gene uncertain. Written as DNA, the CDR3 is TGTGCCATCAGTGGGCAGGAAAGCAATCAGCCCCAGCATTTT. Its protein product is CAISGQESNQPQHF.